Listed here are 22 T cell receptor beta chains from one sample, sequenced in a study of T cells in Graves' hyperthyroidism and ophthalmopathy. Amplification of TCR beta CDR3 regions used RNA as the template. Primed by the HTBI set, a first-round RT-PCR was run on the TCR CDR3. TCRdb re-called the multiplex PCR reads with MiXCR, one entry per CDR3 protein. The repertoire has 550,000 to 600,000 distinct CDR3 sequences, 11% to 15% of them found once; the top ten carry 6.5% to 9%. Sample: blood. Receptors were obtained from a woman aged 18-35 years with Graves' ophthalmopathy.

V gene TRBV9 combines with J gene TRBJ2-1; TRBD2 aligns across 16 bases. This CDR3 spans 18 amino acids. Germline trimming cut 3 bases from V and 4 bases from J; bases unmatched to any gene: 7. Germline CDR1 is SGDLS and CDR2 is YYNGEE. CDR3 DNA sequence: TGTGCCAGCAGCGCAGAGGGACTAGCGGGAGGGCTGTACAATGAGCAGTTCTTC. This codes for CASSAEGLAGGLYNEQFF. The full variable domain, its missing parts supplied by reference TRBV9 and TRBJ2-1, is DSGVTQTPKHLITATGQRVTLRCSPRSGDLSVYWYQQSLDQGLQFLIQYYNGEERAKGNILERFSAQQFPDLHSELNLSSLELGDSALYFCASSAEGLAGGLYNEQFFGPGTRLTVL.

The rearrangement links TRBV9 to TRBJ2-5, with D perhaps TRBD1 (5 bases). Trimming took off 0 bases at V and 4 bases at J, with 7 bases between the two ends. Germline-derived CDR1 and CDR2 are SGDLS and YYNGEE. This CDR3 region has 13 residues. As DNA, the CDR3 is TGTGCCAGCAGCGTAGGACAGACAGAGACCCAGTACTTC. It yields the protein CASSVGQTETQYF.

This clonotype was detected many times. The chain combines TRBV5-1 with TRBJ2-7; 11 bases are a match to TRBD2. CDR3 length equals 16 residues. V dropped 4 bases and J dropped 0; count of bases not matched to a gene: 6. Germline-derived CDR1 and CDR2 are SGHRS and YFSETQ. The CDR3 DNA sequence: TGCGCCAGCAGCCCGGGACTAGCGGAGAGCTCCTACGAGCAGTACTTC. Translating it yields CASSPGLAESSYEQYF.

This clonotype came up many times. This sequence joins TRBV6-2 or TRBV6-3 and TRBJ1-1, with TRBD1 matching 8 bases. Germline CDR1 reads MNHEY; CDR2 reads SVGEGT. CDR3 length: 15 amino acids. The J segment lost 5 bases and the V segment lost 0 bases, leaving 5 bases of the junction unmatched. CDR3 in amino acids: CASSYSRQGLTEAFF. In DNA, the CDR3 is TGTGCCAGCAGTTACTCGAGACAGGGGTTGACTGAAGCTTTCTTT.

This clonotype was counted at least ten times. J is TRBJ2-7 and V is TRBV20-1; 7 bases match TRBD2. V was pared by 2 bases and J by 3 bases, with 13 bases of the junction left unmatched. The CDR3 contains 16 residues. Germline CDR1 reads DFQATT; CDR2 reads SNEGSKA (reference sequence). The CDR3 DNA reads as TGCAGTGCTAGACGCCCCGGGGCTAGCGGATACTACGAGCAGTACTTC. Residues: CSARRPGASGYYEQYF.

This clonotype came up many times. The chain recombines TRBV28 with TRBJ2-7; 9 bases fit TRBD1. The CDR3 runs 15 residues. V shed 8 bases and J 5 bases; nucleotides not matched to a gene: 13. CDR1 and CDR2 (germline): MDHEN, SYDVKM. CDR3 sequence (DNA): TGTGCCAGCTCAGCGGGTGGGACAGGGTCCCACGAGCAGTACTTC. As protein: CASSAGGTGSHEQYF. The full variable domain, with the rest looked up from reference TRBV28 and TRBJ2-7, is DVKVTQSSRYLVKRTGEKVFLECVQDMDHENMFWYRQDPGLGLRLIYFSYDVKMKEKGDIPEGYSVSREKKERFSLILESASTNQTSMYLCASSAGGTGSHEQYFGPGTRLTVT.

The rearrangement links TRBV9 to TRBJ2-1; 8 bases agree with TRBD2. Germline CDR1 SGDLS, CDR2 YYNGEE. V trimming: 0 bases; J trimming: 7 bases; junction bases outside the gene matches: 3. The length of the CDR3 is 14 residues. CDR3 bases: TGTGCCAGCAGCGTAGCAAGCGGGAGAAATGAGCAGTTCTTC. Its translation is CASSVASGRNEQFF. The full variable domain, in which reference TRBV9 and TRBJ2-1 provide the parts outside the CDR3, is DSGVTQTPKHLITATGQRVTLRCSPRSGDLSVYWYQQSLDQGLQFLIQYYNGEERAKGNILERFSAQQFPDLHSELNLSSLELGDSALYFCASSVASGRNEQFFGPGTRLTVL.

This clonotype was seen ten or more times. CDR3: CASSWGTGFGTGAFF. The CDR3 DNA sequence: TGTGCCAGCAGCTGGGGGACAGGGTTCGGGACAGGAGCTTTCTTT. The chain recombines TRBV28 with TRBJ1-1; TRBD1 matches 9 bases. This CDR3 comprises 15 residues. Trimming cost V 6 bases and J 10 bases; bases outside gene matches: 15. In germline, CDR1 is MDHEN, CDR2 SYDVKM.

This clonotype was found many times. The J gene is TRBJ2-1, the V gene TRBV20-1; a weak D match, TRBD2 (6 bases). From germline, CDR1 is DFQATT and CDR2 SNEGSKA (reference sequence). The CDR3 is 16 residues long. V was pared by 4 bases and J by 2 bases, with 18 bases between. CDR3 loop: CSATPDKAGPYNEQFF. CDR3 bases: TGCAGTGCTACCCCGGACAAAGCGGGTCCCTACAATGAGCAGTTCTTC.

The rearrangement links TRBV27 to TRBJ2-2, with D maybe TRBD1 (5 bases). The germline V and J ends were trimmed by 6 bases and 7 bases, with 9 bases remaining between them. The CDR3 totals 12 residues. Germline V lookup: CDR1 MNHEY, CDR2 SMNVEV (reference sequence). The CDR3, as DNA: TGTGCCAGCAGAGGGGCTAGCGGGGAGCTGTTTTTT. This sequence encodes CASRGASGELFF.

This clonotype was observed at least ten times. The chain combines TRBV14 with TRBJ2-7; 15 nucleotides match TRBD2. Per the germline V gene, CDR1 is SGHDN and CDR2 is FVKESK. J lost 6 bases, V lost 5 bases, and 8 bases had no gene match. The CDR3 loop spans 16 amino acids. CDR3 coding DNA: TGTGCCAGCAGCAGAGGACTAGCGGGAGGGCCGGGCGAGCAGTACTTC. It encodes CASSRGLAGGPGEQYF.

This clonotype was counted at least ten times. The chain links TRBV7-3 to TRBJ2-1, with TRBD2 matching over 8 bases. V trimming: 4 bases; J trimming: 2 bases; junction bases outside the gene matches: 10. CDR1 SGHTA and CDR2 FQGTGA come from the germline V gene. The CDR3 spans 17 residues. The CDR3 nucleotides read TGTGCCAGCAGCTCGACGGGGGGGGAGGAGGCCTACAATGAGCAGTTCTTC. Protein: CASSSTGGEEAYNEQFF. The entire variable domain, with the rest obtained from reference TRBV7-3 and TRBJ2-1, is as follows: GAGVSQTPSNKVTEKGKYVELRCDPISGHTALYWYRQSLGQGPEFLIYFQGTGAADDSGLPNDRFFAVRPEGSVSTLKIQRTERGDSAVYLCASSSTGGEEAYNEQFFGPGTRLTVL.

The chain couples TRBV2 to TRBJ1-3; D gene ambiguous. Trimming stripped 4 bases from V and 3 bases from J, with 10 bases between. CDR1 and CDR2 (germline): SNHLY, FYNNEI. The CDR3 runs to 14 residues. CDR3 sequence reads: CASSGGYFGNTIYF. Here the CDR3 DNA reads TGTGCCAGCAGTGGGGGTTACTTTGGAAACACCATATATTTT.

The gene calls are TRBV5-1 and TRBJ2-2, with 9 bases identical to TRBD1. This CDR3 has 15 residues. CDR1 is SGHRS, CDR2 YFSETQ, per germline. Trimming took 4 bases from V and 10 from J; bases not matched to a gene: 11. CDR3 region: CASSPGTGSSEELFF. CDR3 bases: TGCGCCAGCAGCCCCGGGACAGGGTCTTCCGAGGAGCTGTTTTTT. The full variable domain, rest sourced from reference TRBV5-1 and TRBJ2-2, is KAGVTQTPRYLIKTRGQQVTLSCSPISGHRSVSWYQQTPGQGLQFLFEYFSETQRNKGNFPGRFSGRQFSNSRSEMNVSTLELGDSALYLCASSPGTGSSEELFFGEGSRLTVL.

With regard to this clonotype: Its ends do not fully match the called genes, so a read error is possible. V and J are TRBV4-3 and TRBJ2-7; a weak D match, TRBD2 (6 bases). CDR1 and CDR2 (germline): LGHNA, YSLEER. This CDR3 contains 15 residues. The CDR3 DNA sequence: TGCGCCAGCGGCCAAGATCTTGGTAGCGGCCGGGAGCAGTACTTC. Residues: CASGQDLGSGREQYF.

This clonotype showed up many times. V gene TRBV28 combines with J gene TRBJ1-2, with D possibly matching TRBD1 (6 bases). This CDR3 has 13 amino acids. Germline lookup yields CDR1 MDHEN and CDR2 SYDVKM. V was pared by 5 bases and J by 5 bases, with 12 bases between. The CDR3 region is CASSGGRGYGYTF. The CDR3 bases are TGTGCCAGCAGTGGGGGCCGGGGGTATGGCTACACCTTC.

This clonotype was counted ten times or more. The chain has TRBV28 and TRBJ2-1; a possible D gene is TRBD2 (5 bases). CDR3 length equals 14 residues. Germline V gives CDR1 MDHEN, CDR2 SYDVKM. V was cut by 2 bases and J by 10 bases, with 15 bases left in between. CDR3 in amino acids: CASSLISQRTEQFF. DNA for the CDR3: TGTGCCAGCAGTTTAATAAGTCAGCGGACCGAGCAGTTCTTC. Full variable domain (missing parts from reference TRBV28 and TRBJ2-1): DVKVTQSSRYLVKRTGEKVFLECVQDMDHENMFWYRQDPGLGLRLIYFSYDVKMKEKGDIPEGYSVSREKKERFSLILESASTNQTSMYLCASSLISQRTEQFFGPGTRLTVL.

This clonotype was counted many times. The rearrangement links TRBV28 to TRBJ2-7, with D maybe TRBD1 (5 bases). The CDR3 loop spans 14 amino acids. Germline V gene sequence: CDR1 MDHEN, CDR2 SYDVKM. Trimming left V 5 bases short and J 5 bases short, with 16 bases between. The CDR3 sequence: CASSPMTVPNEQYF. The DNA for the CDR3 is TGTGCCAGCAGTCCAATGACAGTTCCCAACGAGCAGTACTTC.

At least ten counts were recorded for this clonotype. V gene TRBV7-9 combines with J gene TRBJ2-7, with a weak D call TRBD2 (8 bases). Germline V lookup: CDR1 SEHNR, CDR2 FQNEAQ (reference sequence). This CDR3 is 16 amino acids long. Trimming shortened V by 8 bases and J by 6 bases, and 26 bases separated the two germline ends. The CDR3 spells CASCESGRGPLIEQYF. The CDR3 DNA reads TGTGCCAGCTGCGAATCCGGGAGGGGGCCTCTGATCGAGCAGTACTTC.

Ten or more counts support this clonotype. CDR3 in DNA: TGTGCCAGCAGCTTATTGGCGATGGTAACTAATGAAAAACTGTTTTTT. This encodes CASSLLAMVTNEKLFF. The chain carries TRBV7-8 and TRBJ1-4; the D is unclear. The germline gives CDR1 SGHVS, CDR2 FQNEAQ. Trimming stripped 2 bases from V and 1 base from J, with 11 bases between. CDR3 length equals 16 residues.

This clonotype was counted at least ten times. The chain employs TRBV28 and TRBJ2-3; no clear D. Trimming shortened V by 4 bases and J by 6 bases, and 8 bases separated the two germline ends. The CDR3 loop spans 12 amino acids. CDR1 is MDHEN, CDR2 SYDVKM, per germline. CDR3 in amino acids: CASSSSSDTQYF. CDR3 nucleotides: TGTGCCAGCAGTTCTTCTTCGGATACGCAGTATTTT.

The chain carries TRBV9 and TRBJ1-1, with 7 bases lining up with TRBD1. The ends lost 0 bases at V and 6 bases at J; junction bases unmatched: 5. The germline CDR1 and CDR2 sequences are SGDLS and YYNGEE. The CDR3 loop spans 14 amino acids. CDR3 nucleotide sequence: TGTGCCAGCAGCGTAGACCTGACAGGGCCTGAAGCTTTCTTT. As protein: CASSVDLTGPEAFF.